This TCR beta chain was recovered during a study of blood T cells in healthy people across ages. At least 6 micrograms of total RNA were extracted per sample. Points on this clonotype: What it recognizes is unknown.

V was pared by 2 bases and J by 3 bases, with 16 bases between. The germline gives CDR1 MNHEY, CDR2 SVGAGI. The CDR3 totals 16 residues. It was with a sample-barcoded 5' primer and a J-beta primer mix that a second PCR of roughly 7 to 11 cycles was run. TCRdb used MiXCR to reprocess the 5' RACE reads, holding one entry per CDR3 protein. This table holds about 1.4 million distinct CDR3 sequences, approximately 59% found once. The study, taken as a whole, reports: Observed TCR beta diversity per million T cells went down as age went up. This fall followed a roughly linear course with age.

Input material: blood. The V and J genes are TRBV6-5 and TRBJ2-5; D gene ambiguous. This TCR was recovered from a young man in good health. Here the CDR3 reads CASSYTNVRGEETQYF. CDR3 sequence (DNA): TGTGCCAGCAGTTACACAAATGTACGTGGGGAAGAGACCCAGTACTTC.